This T cell receptor beta chain was sequenced for a study of cytomegalovirus exposure and HLA in healthy donors. Amplification used 60 Vbeta primers and 13 Jbeta primers. Profiled with immunoSEQ multiplex PCR; TCRdb holds only in-frame clones, not every one. The sample consists of under 200,000 clones, just over 75% of them appearing once. Sequencing used PBMCs. The receptor was isolated from a man aged 25-40 years in good health and CMV-seronegative.

CDR3 protein: CSVAQAGGPSDTQYF. Written as DNA, the CDR3 is TGCAGCGTGGCGCAAGCGGGAGGGCCTTCAGATACGCAGTATTTT. The V and J genes are TRBV29-1 and TRBJ2-3; 10 bases are a match to TRBD2. The germline gives CDR1 SQVTM, CDR2 ANQGSEA. CDR3 size: 15 residues. Trimming cost V 6 bases and J 4 bases; bases outside gene matches: 10.